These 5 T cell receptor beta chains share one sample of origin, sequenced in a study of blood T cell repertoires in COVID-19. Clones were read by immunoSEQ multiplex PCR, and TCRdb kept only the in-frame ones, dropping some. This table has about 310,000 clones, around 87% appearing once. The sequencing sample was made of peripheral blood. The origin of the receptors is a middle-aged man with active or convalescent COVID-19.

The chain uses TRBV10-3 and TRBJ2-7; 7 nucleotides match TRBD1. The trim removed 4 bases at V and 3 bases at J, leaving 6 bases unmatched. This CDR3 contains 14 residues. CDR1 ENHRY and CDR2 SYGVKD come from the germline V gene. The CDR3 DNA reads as TGTGCCATCAGTGGACAGGGTCAGGGCTACGAGCAGTACTTC. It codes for CAISGQGQGYEQYF.

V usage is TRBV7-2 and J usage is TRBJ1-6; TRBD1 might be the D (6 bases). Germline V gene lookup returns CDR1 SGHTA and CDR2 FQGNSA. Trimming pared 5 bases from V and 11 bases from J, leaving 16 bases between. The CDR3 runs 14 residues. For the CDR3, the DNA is TGTGCCAGCAGCCGTCAGGGGTCCGGGACACCCCTCCACTTT. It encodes CASSRQGSGTPLHF. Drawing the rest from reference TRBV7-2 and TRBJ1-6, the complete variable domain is GAGVSQSPSNKVTEKGKDVELRCDPISGHTALYWYRQSLGQGLEFLIYFQGNSAPDKSGLPSDRFSAERTGGSVSTLTIQRTQQEDSAVYLCASSRQGSGTPLHFGNGTRLTVT.

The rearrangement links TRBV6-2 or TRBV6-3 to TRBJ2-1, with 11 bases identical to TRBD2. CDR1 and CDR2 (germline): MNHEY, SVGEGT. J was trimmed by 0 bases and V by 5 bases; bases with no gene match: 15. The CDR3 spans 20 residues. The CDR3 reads CASSHRGTSGYQSSYNEQFF. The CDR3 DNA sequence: TGTGCCAGCAGTCACAGAGGGACTAGCGGATACCAGAGCTCCTACAATGAGCAGTTCTTC.

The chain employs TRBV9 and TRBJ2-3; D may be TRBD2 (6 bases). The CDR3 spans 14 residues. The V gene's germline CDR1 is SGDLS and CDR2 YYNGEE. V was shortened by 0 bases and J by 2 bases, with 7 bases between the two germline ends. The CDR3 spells CASSVGGDTDTQYF. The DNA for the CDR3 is TGTGCCAGCAGCGTAGGGGGGGACACAGATACGCAGTATTTT.

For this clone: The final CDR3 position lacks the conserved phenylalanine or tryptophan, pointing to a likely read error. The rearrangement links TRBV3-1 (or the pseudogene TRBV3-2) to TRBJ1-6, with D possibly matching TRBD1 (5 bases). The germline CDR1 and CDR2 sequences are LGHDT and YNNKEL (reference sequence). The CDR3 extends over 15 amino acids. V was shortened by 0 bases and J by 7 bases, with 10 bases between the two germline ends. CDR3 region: CASSQEGGTNSPLHV. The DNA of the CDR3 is TGTGCCAGCAGCCAAGAAGGCGGGACGAATTCACCCCTCCACGTT.